A single sample is the source of the 19 T cell receptor beta chains below, sequenced in a study of Ad26.COV2.S vaccination and SARS-CoV-2 variants. Some clones are missing from TCRdb's copy, which holds only in-frame ones; the method was immunoSEQ multiplex PCR. The data show more than 400,000 clones, roughly 88% seen once. The treatment: over 15 received Ad26.COV2.S at low or high dose, single or two shots; 5 received placebo; per-sample allocation not given. Sampling was done on day 63 after the first vaccine or placebo injection. Here the sequenced sample was peripheral blood, taken in a trial of Ad26.COV2.S vaccine versus placebo. These receptors all come from a person aged 18-65 years who received the Ad26.COV2.S COVID-19 vaccine or a placebo.

CDR3 loop: CASSSRTGSKLFF. The CDR3 region has the DNA TGTGCCAGCAGCTCCAGGACAGGTTCCAAACTGTTTTTT. The chain recombines TRBV9 with TRBJ1-4; 7 bases fit TRBD1. Germline V gene lookup returns CDR1 SGDLS and CDR2 YYNGEE. This CDR3 is 13 amino acids long. Germline trimming cut 4 bases from V and 11 bases from J; bases unmatched to any gene: 8.

V gene TRBV9 combines with J gene TRBJ1-2; D not certain. The V end lost 3 bases, the J end lost 8 bases, and 17 bases lay between the germline ends. Germline CDR1 and CDR2: SGDLS and YYNGEE. This CDR3 spans 14 amino acids. CDR3 sequence (DNA): TGTGCCAGCAGCGCCCGGGATCAACTTAGCGGCTACACCTTC. Its translation is CASSARDQLSGYTF.

This chain connects TRBV4-1 to TRBJ1-1, with 7 bases that match TRBD1. V gave up 1 base and J gave up 0 bases; unmatched junction bases: 17. Germline V gene data show CDR1 as MGHRA and CDR2 as YSYEKL. The CDR3 is made up of 20 amino acids. The CDR3 nucleotides are TGCGCCAGCAGCCAAGTTGGGGCGACAGGGCTTATAGGAATGAACACTGAAGCTTTCTTT. This translates into CASSQVGATGLIGMNTEAFF.

The V and J genes are TRBV2 and TRBJ2-7, with 14 bases lining up with TRBD2. This CDR3 is 15 amino acids long. V was pared by 10 bases and J by 4 bases, with 9 bases of the junction left unmatched. CDR1 SNHLY and CDR2 FYNNEI come from the germline V gene. CDR3 nucleotides: TGTGCCAACTTGACTAGCGGGAGGGCTGGGTACGAGCAGTACTTC. Translating it yields CANLTSGRAGYEQYF.

The chain couples TRBV20-1 to TRBJ1-1; weak D call: TRBD1 (6 bases). The CDR3 runs to 11 residues. The germline V gene has CDR1 DFQATT and CDR2 SNEGSKA (reference sequence). This CDR3 is CTNREGTEAFF. The CDR3 coding sequence is TGCACAAACAGGGAGGGCACTGAAGCTTTCTTT.

CDR3 nucleotide sequence: TGTGCCAGTAGTACGGACAGACCAGATACGCAGTATTTT. Protein sequence: CASSTDRPDTQYF. The chain joins TRBV19 to TRBJ2-3, with D perhaps matching TRBD1 (6 bases). Trimming removed 4 bases at V and 4 bases at J, with 9 bases between. CDR1 is LNHDA, CDR2 SQIVND, per germline (reference sequence). This CDR3 has 13 amino acids.

V usage is TRBV25-1 and J usage is TRBJ2-2; D is perhaps TRBD2 (5 bases). Germline V gene lookup returns CDR1 MGHDK and CDR2 SYGVNS. This CDR3 is 12 amino acids long. V lost 5 bases, J lost 8 bases, and 9 bases lay in between. The CDR3 sequence: CASSPIAGELFF. The CDR3 region has the DNA TGTGCCAGCAGTCCTATAGCGGGGGAGCTGTTTTTT.

To note about this clone: Other DNA sequences in the same sample also yield this CDR3. The chain is built from TRBV9 and TRBJ1-1; D unclear. CDR1 is SGDLS, CDR2 YYNGEE, per germline. V was cut by 0 bases and J by 4 bases, with 7 bases left in between. This CDR3 contains 13 residues. The CDR3: CASSVDGSTEAFF. The CDR3 DNA reads as TGTGCCAGCAGCGTAGACGGTAGCACTGAAGCTTTCTTT.

J is TRBJ1-5 and V is TRBV7-8; no reliable D call. CDR3 length equals 13 residues. In germline, CDR1 is SGHVS, CDR2 FQNEAQ. Trimming shortened V by 5 bases and J by 9 bases, and 14 bases separated the two germline ends. CDR3 coding DNA: TGTGCCAGCAGCCACCGACCGTCAGGGCCCCAGCATTTT. Translation: CASSHRPSGPQHF.

The chain joins TRBV6-2 or TRBV6-3 to TRBJ2-7, with 13 positions matching TRBD2. CDR3 length: 15 residues. Germline V CDR1 and CDR2: MNHEY, SVGEGT. With 5 bases clipped from V and 5 bases from J, the junction kept 6 bases outside the gene matches. The chain's CDR3 is CASSLLAGGLNEQYF. The CDR3 DNA reads as TGTGCCAGCAGTCTACTAGCGGGAGGGTTGAACGAGCAGTACTTC.

The chain combines TRBV5-4 with TRBJ1-1, with D tentatively TRBD1 (5 bases). V lost 4 bases and J lost 10, with 17 bases in between. This CDR3 comprises 13 residues. Looked up from germline, CDR1 is SGHNT and CDR2 is YYREEE (reference sequence). This CDR3 is CASSGGERIRAFF. The CDR3 DNA is TGTGCCAGCAGCGGGGGGGAGAGGATTAGAGCTTTCTTT. The full variable domain, completed using reference TRBV5-4 and TRBJ1-1, is ETGVTQSPTHLIKTRGQQVTLRCSSQSGHNTVSWYQQALGQGPQFIFQYYREEENGRGNFPPRFSGLQFPNYSSELNVNALELDDSALYLCASSGGERIRAFFGQGTRLTVV.

The chain joins TRBV7-2 to TRBJ2-1; D might be TRBD1 or TRBD2, each matching 5 bases. The CDR3 is 15 residues long. CDR1 and CDR2 from the germline V gene are SGHTA and FQGNSA. The V and J ends lost 5 bases and 1 base respectively, with 12 bases between them. This chain's CDR3 is CASSPGQRSYNEQFF. For the CDR3, the DNA is TGTGCCAGCAGCCCAGGGCAGCGGTCCTACAATGAGCAGTTCTTC. Together with reference TRBV7-2 and TRBJ2-1, the CDR3 gives the full variable domain: GAGVSQSPSNKVTEKGKDVELRCDPISGHTALYWYRQSLGQGLEFLIYFQGNSAPDKSGLPSDRFSAERTGGSVSTLTIQRTQQEDSAVYLCASSPGQRSYNEQFFGPGTRLTVL.

The chain joins TRBV6-5 to TRBJ1-1; D is unclear. The V end lost 5 bases, the J end lost 4 bases, and 8 bases lay between the germline ends. CDR3 length: 12 amino acids. Germline-derived CDR1 and CDR2 are MNHEY and SVGAGI. CDR3 amino acids: CASSRGVTEAFF. The DNA of the CDR3 is TGTGCCAGCAGTCGCGGGGTCACTGAAGCTTTCTTT.

The chain combines TRBV11-2 with TRBJ2-3; D might be TRBD2 (5 bases). V lost 5 bases to trimming and J lost 1 base, with 19 bases between them. Germline values: CDR1 SGHAT, CDR2 FQNNGV. This CDR3 contains 17 residues. The CDR3, as DNA: TGTGCCAGCAGCCCCCGACCGGACCCACTAGGCACAGATACGCAGTATTTT. It codes for CASSPRPDPLGTDTQYF.

The chain links TRBV5-1 to TRBJ2-5; perhaps TRBD2 as D (6 bases). Germline CDR1 reads SGHRS; CDR2 reads YFSETQ. The CDR3 length is 15 residues. V shed 4 bases and J shed 1 base, with 14 bases lying between them. The CDR3 region is CASSAQLAVQETQYF. DNA of the CDR3: TGCGCCAGCAGCGCCCAGTTAGCGGTCCAAGAGACCCAGTACTTC.

V and J are TRBV27 and TRBJ1-2; 7 bases are shared with TRBD1. Per germline, CDR1 MNHEY and CDR2 SMNVEV (reference sequence). This CDR3 is built from 16 residues. Unmatched junction bases numbered 14, after V lost 3 bases and J lost 7 bases. CDR3: CASSFYPRTGEGGYTF. The CDR3 DNA sequence: TGTGCCAGCAGTTTCTATCCCCGAACAGGGGAGGGTGGCTACACCTTC.

This clone was seen more than once but under ten times. This chain uses TRBV5-1 with TRBJ2-3; possible D gene TRBD2, 5 bases. Germline CDR1 SGHRS, CDR2 YFSETQ. The V gene lost 4 bases and the J gene lost 4 bases, with 13 bases spanning the gap. This CDR3 is built from 14 residues. CDR3 sequence reads: CASSREGLPDTQYF. CDR3 nucleotides: TGCGCCAGCAGCCGGGAAGGGTTGCCAGATACGCAGTATTTT.

The rearrangement links TRBV7-2 to TRBJ1-2; D is ambiguous. The germline V gene has CDR1 SGHTA and CDR2 FQGNSA. CDR3 size: 16 residues. Trimming left V 6 bases short and J 1 base short, with 18 bases between. In DNA form, the CDR3 reads TGTGCCAGCAGTACCGATTGGGAGGGAGGTAACTATGGCTACACCTTC. This translates into CASSTDWEGGNYGYTF.

J is TRBJ1-1 and V is TRBV24-1; D not certain. V dropped 8 bases and J dropped 4 bases, with 7 bases sitting between them. The CDR3 is 11 residues long. Germline V gene lookup returns CDR1 KGHDR and CDR2 SFDVKD. The CDR3 DNA reads TGTGCCACCACTTCGGTCACTGAAGCTTTCTTT. It is translated as CATTSVTEAFF.